This T cell receptor beta chain was recorded in a study of blood T cell repertoires in COVID-19. Study information: The United States, Italy and Spain provided the acute and convalescent COVID-19 samples. PBMCs, B-cell-depleted T cells, or T cells were the source of the cDNA or gDNA that made up the material.

As originally analysed: Counts of nucleated cells, estimated from reference gene primer amplification, were obtained. Using immunoSEQ multiplex PCR, the repertoire was profiled, and TCRdb retains in-frame clones only, with some absent. The D gene and trimming were derived from the DNA, and the V and J assignments and clone size from that table. The sample yields roughly 190,000 clones, around nine tenths seen once. Germline V gene sequence: CDR1 MNHNY, CDR2 SVGAGI (reference sequence). The germline V and J ends were trimmed by 4 bases and 6 bases, with 18 bases remaining between them. The CDR3 sequence is 15 residues long.

The sample taken for sequencing was peripheral blood. The receptor comes from a middle-aged man with active or convalescent COVID-19. V usage is TRBV6-6 and J usage is TRBJ1-2, with D possibly TRBD1 on 5 matching bases. CDR3 residues: CASSSGSSSRNGYTF. For the CDR3, the DNA is TGTGCCAGCAGTTCAGGGTCCTCTTCTCGGAATGGCTACACCTTC.